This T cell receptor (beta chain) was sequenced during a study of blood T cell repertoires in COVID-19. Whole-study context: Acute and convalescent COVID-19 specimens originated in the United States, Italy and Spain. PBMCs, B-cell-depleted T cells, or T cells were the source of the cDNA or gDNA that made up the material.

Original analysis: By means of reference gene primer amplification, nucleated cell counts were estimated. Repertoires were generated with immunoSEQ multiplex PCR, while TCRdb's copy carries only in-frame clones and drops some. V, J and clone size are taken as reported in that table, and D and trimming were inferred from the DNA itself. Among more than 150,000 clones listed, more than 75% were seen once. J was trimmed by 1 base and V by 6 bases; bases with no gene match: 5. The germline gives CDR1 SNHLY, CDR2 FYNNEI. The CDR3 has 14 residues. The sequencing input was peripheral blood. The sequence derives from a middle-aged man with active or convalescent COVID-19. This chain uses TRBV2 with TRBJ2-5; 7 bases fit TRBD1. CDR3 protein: CASRHTGVQETQYF. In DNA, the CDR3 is TGTGCCAGCAGGCATACAGGGGTCCAAGAGACCCAGTACTTC.